This T cell receptor (beta chain) was obtained from a study of blood T cell repertoires in COVID-19. Study background: The cDNA or gDNA used as material had been derived from T cells, B-cell-depleted T cells, or PBMCs.

Sequencing used immunoSEQ multiplex PCR; TCRdb keeps in-frame clones, though not all of them. The sample has hundreds of thousands of clones, about 83% seen once. Germline V lookup: CDR1 KGHDR, CDR2 SFDVKD. The CDR3 contains 13 residues. V lost 5 bases, J lost 4 bases, and 10 bases lay in between. Sequencing used peripheral blood. This receptor was taken from a woman aged 45-65 years with acute or convalescent COVID-19. The chain combines TRBV24-1 with TRBJ1-2; D is possibly TRBD1 (6 bases). The CDR3 coding sequence is TGTGCCACCAGTGGTGACAGGCCCTATGGCTACACCTTC. It translates to CATSGDRPYGYTF.